This record concerns one T cell receptor (beta chain) sequence. V was cut by 2 bases and J by 0 bases, with 14 bases left in between. The CDR3 consists of 17 residues. The data originate from a study of blood T cell repertoires in COVID-19. Study details: The analysed material was cDNA or gDNA that came from T cells, B-cell-depleted T cells, or PBMCs.

TCRdb keeps only in-frame clones here, not all; method: immunoSEQ multiplex PCR. The table records about 210,000 clones, 80% of them present only once. The clonotype originates from a man aged 55 to 70 with acute or convalescent COVID-19. The J gene is TRBJ1-5, the V gene TRBV6-7; a weak D match, TRBD1 (5 bases). TRBV6-7 is an open reading frame whose function is uncertain. Sequencing was carried out using peripheral blood. The CDR3 region has the DNA TGTGCCAGCAGTTACCACGGACGGACATATAGCAATCAGCCCCAGCATTTT. This gives the protein CASSYHGRTYSNQPQHF.